The clone carrying this TCR beta chain has at least ten counts. This sample was included in a study of T cells in Graves' hyperthyroidism and ophthalmopathy. There were TCR beta CDR3 regions amplified from RNA transcripts. The HTBI set primed first-round TCR CDR3 RT-PCR. TCRdb re-called the multiplex PCR reads through MiXCR, storing one row per CDR3 protein. The sample carries 380,000 or so distinct CDR3 sequences, approximately 19% recorded once. Over 18 months, lack of ophthalmopathy progression marked Graves' hyperthyroidism as stable. Clinical symptoms, serum thyroxine, TRAb, thyroid ultrasound and orbital computed tomography informed diagnoses. Germline assignment: CDR1 ENHRY and CDR2 SYGVKD. The CDR3 contains 16 residues. Trimming cost V 2 bases and J 1 base; bases outside gene matches: 6.

The chain uses TRBV10-3 and TRBJ2-5; 8 positions agree with TRBD1. Source material: blood. The source of this sequence is a young woman with Graves' hyperthyroidism. In DNA, the CDR3 is TGTGCCATCAGTGAGGCGGACAGGGAAGGCCAAGAGACCCAGTACTTC. Its translation: CAISEADREGQETQYF.